A selection of T cell receptor beta chains follows, all from one sample in a study of OX40 agonist ivuxolimab in advanced cancers. The repertoire was sequenced with immunoSEQ multiplex PCR; TCRdb's copy has only in-frame clones and lacks some. The table has tens of thousands of clones, approximately 89% seen once. The material was CD4+ or CD8+ T cells sorted from blood, obtained in a trial of the OX40 agonist ivuxolimab. The receptor source for this set is an adult with an advanced solid tumor such as melanoma, head and neck, liver or kidney cancer. Both conserved end residues are part of each CDR3. A D gene is named only where the DNA matches it firmly. Clone size is not always given. Where it is, it says once, few, many or a class for expanded clones.

abundance	d_gene	v_gene	j_gene	len	CDR3aa	CDR3nt
once	TRBD1	TRBV18	TRBJ2-1	15	CASSSAGQGANEQFF	TGTGCCAGCTCATCCGCCGGACAGGGGGCGAATGAGCAGTTCTTC
NA	TRBD1	TRBV4-1	TRBJ1-1	15	CASSQVGTADTEAFF	TGCGCCAGCAGCCAAGTTGGGACAGCGGACACTGAAGCTTTCTTT
NA	NA	TRBV10-2	TRBJ1-2	11	CASFGGVGYTF	TGCGCCAGCTTCGGAGGGGTAGGCTACACCTTC
once	NA	TRBV4-1	TRBJ1-1	16	CASSHPLRQTRTEAFF	TGCGCCAGCAGCCACCCCTTGAGGCAGACGCGCACTGAAGCTTTCTTT
NA	NA	TRBV10-3	TRBJ1-6	16	CAISESQGSYNSPLHF	TGTGCCATCAGTGAGTCGCAGGGATCCTATAATTCACCCCTCCACTTT
NA	NA	TRBV11-2	TRBJ1-5	13	CASSLWGNQPQHF	TGTGCCAGCAGCTTATGGGGGAATCAGCCCCAGCATTTT
NA	NA	TRBV5-1	TRBJ2-5	15	CASSPTVGGGETQYF	TGCGCCAGCAGCCCTACGGTAGGGGGGGGAGAGACCCAGTACTTC
NA	NA	TRBV9	TRBJ2-7	16	CASSVGAGGISDEQYF	TGTGCCAGCAGCGTAGGGGCGGGCGGGATATCGGACGAGCAGTACTTC
NA	TRBD1	TRBV5-6	TRBJ2-5	13	CASRRTGGQTQYF	TGTGCCAGCAGACGGACAGGGGGACAGACCCAGTACTTC
once	NA	TRBV7-8	TRBJ1-2	12	CASSLAPGGYTF	TGTGCCAGCAGCTTAGCACCCGGAGGCTACACCTTC
NA	NA	TRBV6-5	TRBJ2-2	12	CASSYEGGELFF	TGTGCCAGCAGTTACGAGGGCGGGGAGCTGTTTTTT
NA	TRBD1	TRBV6-5	TRBJ1-6	15	CASSYSWTGNSPLHF	TGTGCCAGCAGTTACTCTTGGACAGGGAACTCACCCCTCCACTTT
NA	TRBD2	TRBV13	TRBJ2-1	14	CASRVAGGHNEQFF	TGTGCCAGCAGGGTGGCGGGGGGCCACAATGAGCAGTTCTTC
NA	NA	TRBV28	TRBJ2-5	16	CASRLGGSQSGETQYF	TGTGCCAGCAGACTCGGCGGAAGCCAGTCCGGGGAGACCCAGTACTTC
NA	TRBD1	TRBV4-3	TRBJ2-2	14	CASSRTGEIGELFF	TGCGCCAGCAGCCGGACAGGGGAGATCGGGGAGCTGTTTTTT
once	NA	TRBV5-1	TRBJ2-1	13	CASSSYAPSEQFF	TGCGCCAGCAGCTCTTACGCCCCTAGTGAGCAGTTCTTC
NA	NA	TRBV6-1	TRBJ1-1	13	CATPGEAFTEAFF	TGTGCCACCCCCGGGGAAGCATTCACTGAAGCTTTCTTT
few	NA	TRBV20-1	TRBJ1-2	11	CSARGGIGYTF	TGCAGTGCTAGGGGAGGGATCGGCTACACCTTC
NA	NA	TRBV21-1	TRBJ2-2	16	CASSKRDRGGTGELFF	TGTGCCAGCAGCAAAAGGGACAGGGGTGGAACCGGGGAGCTGTTTTTT